Below, 26 T cell receptor beta chains from the same sample are listed, as sequenced in a study of shared clonotypes between healthy human individuals (dated by TCRdb to 2018 to 2020). Libraries were made using the immunoSEQ multiplex PCR assay. Held by TCRdb, this immuneACCESS table contains in-frame sequences only and omits some clones. Under half of the omission traces to an unresolved V gene where checked; the cause of the rest is unknown. The sample yields millions of clones; roughly 92% were counted once. Roughly 0.14% of the sample belongs to the ten largest clones. The material sequenced was naive CD4+ T cells sorted from blood. Explained via the paper, the cell subset or site label denotes: CD45RA+ positively selected. These receptors were obtained from a man between 18 and 35 years old in good health.

Only a few counts were recorded for this clone. This chain connects TRBV5-1 to TRBJ1-5; weak D call: TRBD1 (6 bases). V was clipped by 0 bases and J by 4 bases, with 11 bases between them. Germline CDR1 is SGHRS and CDR2 is YFSETQ. The CDR3 sequence is 15 residues long. The CDR3, as DNA: TGCGCCAGCAGCTTGGAGGCAGGGGAAAATCAGCCCCAGCATTTT. Protein: CASSLEAGENQPQHF.

The rearrangement uses TRBV18 and TRBJ2-1, with 10 bases identical to TRBD2. Per germline, CDR1 KGHSH and CDR2 LQKENI. This CDR3 has 17 residues. With V trimmed by 2 bases and J by 4 bases, 8 bases remained unmatched. The CDR3 nucleotides are TGTGCCAGCTCACCAGAGACCGGGACTAGCGTGTACAATGAGCAGTTCTTC. This codes for CASSPETGTSVYNEQFF. Full variable domain (remainder filled in from reference TRBV18 and TRBJ2-1): NAGVMQNPRHLVRRRGQEARLRCSPMKGHSHVYWYRQLPEEGLKFMVYLQKENIIDESGMPKERFSAEFPKEGPSILRIQQVVRGDSAAYFCASSPETGTSVYNEQFFGPGTRLTVL.

This rearrangement joins TRBV30 to TRBJ2-1; 14 nucleotides align to TRBD2. Germline loops: CDR1 GTSNPN, CDR2 SVGIG (reference sequence). This CDR3 has 16 amino acids. Trimming removed 3 bases from V and 9 bases from J; junction bases left unmatched: 10. CDR3 nucleotide sequence: TGTGCCTGGAGCGATCTGACTAGCGGGAGGGCCCCTGAGCAGTTCTTC. Its protein product is CAWSDLTSGRAPEQFF.

The chain recombines TRBV5-1 with TRBJ2-3; D possibly corresponds to TRBD2 (6 bases). The germline V gene encodes CDR1 SGHRS and CDR2 YFSETQ. The CDR3 is 12 amino acids. The ends were cut back, 4 bases at V and 6 bases at J, with 9 bases in the middle. The CDR3 DNA is TGCGCCAGCAGCACCGGGGGTGATACGCAGTATTTT. It specifies CASSTGGDTQYF.

On this clone itself: Distinct nucleotide sequences in the sample also encode this CDR3. The chain recombines TRBV30 with TRBJ2-1; 8 bases align to TRBD2. In germline, CDR1 is GTSNPN, CDR2 SVGIG (reference sequence). The length of the CDR3 is 13 residues. The junction had 1 base not matched to a gene; V was cut back by 4 bases and J by 2 bases. The CDR3 DNA sequence: TGTGCCTGGACGGGGGGGCCCTACAATGAGCAGTTCTTC. It specifies CAWTGGPYNEQFF.

This rearrangement joins TRBV6-4 to TRBJ2-5; TRBD1 is a possible D gene (5 bases). The CDR3 sequence is 15 residues long. The germline V and J ends were trimmed by 2 bases and 1 base, with 11 bases remaining between them. CDR1 and CDR2 from the germline V gene are MRHNA and SNTAGT. In DNA form, the CDR3 reads TGTGCCAGCAGTGACGGGGCCCTATTCCAAGAGACCCAGTACTTC. It translates to CASSDGALFQETQYF.

This clone was observed a single time. The chain joins TRBV5-1 to TRBJ2-7, with 7 bases that match TRBD1. Unmatched junction bases numbered 5, after V lost 1 base and J lost 4 bases. The CDR3 has 14 amino acids. CDR1 SGHRS and CDR2 YFSETQ come from the germline V gene. The CDR3 bases are TGCGCCAGCAGCTTGAAGGGGGCATGGTACGAGCAGTACTTC. It specifies CASSLKGAWYEQYF.

The genes are TRBV19 and TRBJ2-3; 8 nucleotides agree with TRBD1. This CDR3 comprises 16 residues. Germline V gene lookup returns CDR1 LNHDA and CDR2 SQIVND (reference sequence). V dropped 6 bases and J dropped 5; count of bases not matched to a gene: 13. DNA for the CDR3: TGTGCCAGTAGGAGATCCGACAGGGGCGAAGGAGATACGCAGTATTTT. Protein: CASRRSDRGEGDTQYF.

This clone has only a few counts. CDR3 residues: CASSFSPTGNEQFF. The CDR3 DNA reads as TGCGCCAGCAGCTTTTCCCCCACCGGCAATGAGCAGTTCTTC. The chain links TRBV4-1 to TRBJ2-1; the D is unclear. CDR3 length equals 14 residues. In germline, CDR1 is MGHRA, CDR2 YSYEKL. Trimming shortened V by 5 bases and J by 6 bases, and 14 bases separated the two germline ends.

As to this clone: The same CDR3 also results from other DNA sequences found in this sample. V usage is TRBV5-1 and J usage is TRBJ1-5; possible D gene TRBD1, 5 bases. The CDR3 runs to 14 residues. Germline CDR1 is SGHRS and CDR2 is YFSETQ. V was cut by 2 bases and J by 3 bases, with 9 bases left in between. CDR3 coding DNA: TGCGCCAGCAGCTTAGGGACCGCCAATCAGCCCCAGCATTTT. It translates to CASSLGTANQPQHF. The whole variable domain, remainder taken from reference TRBV5-1 and TRBJ1-5, is KAGVTQTPRYLIKTRGQQVTLSCSPISGHRSVSWYQQTPGQGLQFLFEYFSETQRNKGNFPGRFSGRQFSNSRSEMNVSTLELGDSALYLCASSLGTANQPQHFGDGTRLSIL.

This chain links TRBV19 with TRBJ2-5; 10 bases are shared with TRBD1. Germline values: CDR1 LNHDA, CDR2 SQIVND (reference sequence). V lost 5 bases, J lost 2 bases, and 5 bases stayed unmatched. This CDR3 contains 15 residues. The CDR3 region has the DNA TGTGCCAGTAGTCCCCGGACAGGGGGACAAGAGACCCAGTACTTC. It yields the protein CASSPRTGGQETQYF.

Notes on this clone: Different DNA sequences within this sample yield the same CDR3. The chain uses TRBV28 and TRBJ1-6; D is uncertain. This CDR3 is 13 amino acids long. V lost 2 bases and J lost 4, with 3 bases in between. Germline CDR1 MDHEN, CDR2 SYDVKM. Written as DNA, the CDR3 is TGTGCCAGCAGTTTACTTTATAATTCACCCCTCCACTTT. It encodes CASSLLYNSPLHF.

V is TRBV4-1 and J is TRBJ2-7, with D perhaps matching TRBD2 (5 bases). Trimming removed 2 bases from V and 5 bases from J, with 19 bases in between. CDR1 MGHRA and CDR2 YSYEKL come from the germline V gene. This CDR3 comprises 16 residues. The chain's CDR3 is CASSQRTGKMGDEQYF. CDR3 bases: TGCGCCAGCAGCCAAAGAACCGGGAAAATGGGCGACGAGCAGTACTTC.

The rearrangement joins TRBV19 to TRBJ1-6; 7 bases align to TRBD1. V was clipped by 1 base and J by 9 bases; unmatched bases: 6. Germline CDR1 reads LNHDA; CDR2 reads SQIVND (reference sequence). CDR3 length equals 15 residues. CDR3 region: CASSIGGGKSSPLHF. CDR3 in DNA: TGTGCCAGTAGTATAGGAGGGGGCAAAAGTTCACCCCTCCACTTT. Variable domain in full (rest from reference TRBV19 and TRBJ1-6): DGGITQSPKYLFRKEGQNVTLSCEQNLNHDAMYWYRQDPGQGLRLIYYSQIVNDFQKGDIAEGYSVSREKKESFPLTVTSAQKNPTAFYLCASSIGGGKSSPLHFGNGTRLTVT.

The chain employs TRBV7-2 and TRBJ2-7; no clear D. The V end lost 5 bases, the J end lost 1 base, and 12 bases lay between the germline ends. Germline values: CDR1 SGHTA, CDR2 FQGNSA. This CDR3 has 14 amino acids. CDR3 loop: CASSPRARSYEQYF. CDR3 nucleotides: TGTGCCAGCAGCCCCCGGGCAAGGTCCTACGAGCAGTACTTC.

The rearrangement joins TRBV4-1 to TRBJ2-7; the D is unclear. Germline CDR1 is MGHRA and CDR2 is YSYEKL. Trimming stripped 4 bases from V and 7 bases from J, with 17 bases between. The CDR3 consists of 14 residues. The CDR3 loop is CASSPGPNRAEQYF. The DNA of the CDR3 is TGCGCCAGCAGCCCAGGACCGAATCGAGCGGAGCAGTACTTC.

With respect to this clone: This same CDR3 is encoded by further DNA sequences in the sample. The chain links TRBV5-4 to TRBJ1-1, with D uncertain. Germline CDR1 reads SGHNT; CDR2 reads YYREEE (reference sequence). The CDR3 sequence is 13 residues long. The V gene lost 4 bases and the J gene lost 2 bases, with 9 bases spanning the gap. CDR3 amino acids: CASSLVDNTEAFF. The CDR3 DNA follows: TGTGCCAGCAGCCTGGTGGACAACACTGAAGCTTTCTTT.

This sequence joins TRBV19 and TRBJ1-4, with TRBD1 matching 8 bases. Per the germline V gene, CDR1 is LNHDA and CDR2 is SQIVND (reference sequence). The CDR3 has 15 residues. The trim removed 6 bases at V and 4 bases at J, leaving 7 bases unmatched. The CDR3, as DNA: TGTGCCAGTAGCGAATACAGGGGGTTTAATGAAAAACTGTTTTTT. This sequence encodes CASSEYRGFNEKLFF. Looking up the rest from reference TRBV19 and TRBJ1-4 gives the full variable domain: DGGITQSPKYLFRKEGQNVTLSCEQNLNHDAMYWYRQDPGQGLRLIYYSQIVNDFQKGDIAEGYSVSREKKESFPLTVTSAQKNPTAFYLCASSEYRGFNEKLFFGSGTQLSVL.

This chain connects TRBV19 to TRBJ1-3, with a tentative D call TRBD1 (5 bases). V dropped 8 bases and J dropped 0 bases, with 8 bases sitting between them. This CDR3 contains 13 residues. In germline, CDR1 is LNHDA, CDR2 SQIVND (reference sequence). The CDR3 sequence: CASRGGSGNTIYF. DNA for the CDR3: TGTGCCAGTCGGGGGGGCTCTGGAAACACCATATATTTT.

V and J are TRBV10-1 and TRBJ1-1; no clear D. The CDR3 is 14 residues long. Germline CDR1 and CDR2: WNHNN and SYGVQD (reference sequence). Trimming pared 3 bases from V and 4 bases from J, leaving 12 bases between. The CDR3 bases are TGCGCCAGCAGTGAATACCAATCCGCCACTGAAGCTTTCTTT. It yields the protein CASSEYQSATEAFF.

V gene TRBV28 combines with J gene TRBJ2-3; 9 bases are shared with TRBD2. The CDR3 loop spans 14 amino acids. With V trimmed by 8 bases and J by 2 bases, 5 bases remained unmatched. Germline lookup yields CDR1 MDHEN and CDR2 SYDVKM. The CDR3 loop reads CASHAGGPTDTQYF. The DNA of the CDR3 is TGTGCCAGCCACGCGGGGGGGCCCACAGATACGCAGTATTTT.

V usage is TRBV6-5 and J usage is TRBJ2-7; 8 bases are shared with TRBD2. CDR1 is MNHEY, CDR2 SVGAGI, per germline. The CDR3 contains 15 residues. V trimming: 2 bases; J trimming: 3 bases; junction bases outside the gene matches: 6. CDR3 region: CASSYEVAGNYEQYF. CDR3 bases: TGTGCCAGCAGTTACGAGGTAGCGGGAAACTACGAGCAGTACTTC.

This chain joins TRBV5-1 and TRBJ2-3, with 7 nucleotides matching TRBD2. Germline trimming cut 4 bases from V and 1 base from J; bases unmatched to any gene: 3. Germline loops: CDR1 SGHRS, CDR2 YFSETQ. The CDR3 is 14 residues long. In nucleotides, the CDR3 is TGCGCCAGCAGCCGGGGGGACCGCACAGATACGCAGTATTTT. Its translation: CASSRGDRTDTQYF.

This chain links TRBV5-4 with TRBJ2-3, with D possibly being TRBD1 or TRBD2 (6 bases each). Germline V gene data show CDR1 as SGHNT and CDR2 as YYREEE (reference sequence). V was clipped by 0 bases and J by 4 bases, with 15 bases between them. This CDR3 has 16 amino acids. CDR3 sequence reads: CASSLAGTAGADTQYF. CDR3 coding DNA: TGTGCCAGCAGCTTGGCCGGGACTGCAGGGGCAGATACGCAGTATTTT.

This clone was recorded only once. V and J are TRBV7-2 and TRBJ2-2, with 10 positions matching TRBD2. There are 16 residues in the CDR3. Unmatched junction bases numbered 6, after V lost 3 bases and J lost 5 bases. Germline V CDR1 and CDR2: SGHTA, FQGNSA. This CDR3 is CASSFPPGLATGELFF. As DNA, the CDR3 is TGTGCCAGCAGCTTCCCTCCGGGACTAGCGACCGGGGAGCTGTTTTTT.

The CDR3 spells CASSLYGAGNEQFF. CDR3 sequence (DNA): TGTGCCAGCAGCTTATACGGGGCCGGCAATGAGCAGTTCTTC. The chain joins TRBV11-2 to TRBJ2-1, with D possibly called TRBD1 or TRBD2 (5 bases each). Germline V CDR1 and CDR2: SGHAT, FQNNGV. This CDR3 contains 14 residues. Deletions cut 2 bases from V and 6 bases from J, with 11 bases between.